The present T cell receptor beta chain was sequenced within a study of blood T cell repertoires in COVID-19. Study-wide context: Samples of COVID-19 (acute and convalescent) were obtained from the United States, Italy and Spain.

This clone was picked up a small number of times. Sequencing used immunoSEQ multiplex PCR; TCRdb keeps in-frame clones, though not all of them. The data hold around 300,000 clones, with just under 85% observed a single time. This TCR derives from a woman between 45 and 65 years old with active or convalescent COVID-19. The sequenced material came from peripheral blood.

The CDR3 reads CATSRLLAGETQYF. CDR3 bases: TGTGCCACCAGCAGGCTCCTAGCGGGAGAGACCCAGTACTTC. The rearrangement links TRBV15 to TRBJ2-5, with 8 bases fitting TRBD2. Germline V gives CDR1 LNHNV, CDR2 YYDKDF (reference sequence). The ends lost 3 bases at V and 4 bases at J; junction bases unmatched: 4. The CDR3 extends over 14 amino acids.